This T cell receptor beta chain was sequenced during a study of T cell repertoires in cytomegalovirus infection (dated by TCRdb to between 2019 and 2020). In the study overall: Donor HLA type was relevant to the analysis, because carriage of CMV infection together with the matching HLA type was indicated by public TCR beta signatures.

This clonotype was counted ten times or more. The target of this receptor is not known. No qualities accompany the bases; no much larger clone lies one base away. Sequencing took place on an Illumina HiSeq 1500. TCRdb trimmed public reads at Q25 via fastp, called clones via MiXCR and kept in-frame beta chains. When rows share a CDR3 protein, they turn into one entry using the most common DNA and genes. The sample table records about 330,000 distinct CDR3 sequences; more than 9% of these occur just once. Roughly 4.5% of the sample comes from the top ten. Per the germline V gene, SGHAT is the CDR1 and FQNNGV is the CDR2. The CDR3 covers 17 residues, taking in both the cysteine and the phenylalanine. The kept DNA is CDR3 alone, 51 bases in frame from the first base. V ends up 4 bases short and J 0 bases short, with an unmatched junction base count of 7. Beyond this particular receptor, the publication reports: Cumulative frequency of public TCR beta family members discriminated carriers of CMV infection plus the relevant HLA type in this cohort and an independent approximately 370-donor cohort. In the ex vivo response, HLA-C-restricted CMV-specific TCR beta clonotypes were dominant, and in two of eight donors the single most frequent clonotype came from this HLA-C-restricted group.

Recombination connected TRBV11-2 to TRBJ1-4; the junction holds 8 bases that match TRBD1. The sequencing sample was made of PBMCs. The clonotype originates from a human donor in good health (CMV status not recorded). Some clones in this sample may be carry-over from other donors' samples. CDR3 sequence: CASSSLRGLATNEKLFF. Here is the DNA: TGTGCCAGCAGCTCACTCAGGGGGCTAGCAACTAATGAAAAACTGTTTTTT. Supplemented by the reference TRBV11-2 and TRBJ1-4 proteins around the CDR3, the complete variable domain is EAGVAQSPRYKIIEKRQSVAFWCNPISGHATLYWYQQILGQGPKLLIQFQNNGVVDDSQLPKDRFSAERLKGVDSTLKIQPAKLEDSAVYLCASSSLRGLATNEKLFFGSGTQLSVL.